This T cell receptor beta chain was documented in a study of patients and donors after allogeneic stem cell transplantation. In TCRdb, the RT-PCR reads were re-called with MiXCR into one record per CDR3 protein. The sample has about a million distinct CDR3 sequences, approximately 19% seen once. The specimen sequenced was blood, either unsorted or a sorted T cell fraction (not recorded which). This clonotype originated in a human donor who was either an allogeneic HSCT recipient or a stem cell or donor lymphocyte infusion donor (not recorded which). It is not recorded whose cells these are; they may come from a transplant donor.

CDR3 nucleotides: TGTGCCAGCAGCCACCGACTGGCCGGGGGAGAGCAGTACTTC. Translated: CASSHRLAGGEQYF. The J gene is TRBJ2-7, the V gene TRBV7-2; maybe TRBD2 (6 bases). V shed 5 bases and J shed 7 bases, with 18 bases lying between them. CDR3 length: 14 amino acids. Germline CDR1 is SGHTA and CDR2 is FQGNSA.